This T cell receptor beta chain comes out of a study of T cells in tumors after PD-1 blockade. The overall study: Treatment was either pembrolizumab 200 mg every 3 weeks or cemiplimab 350 mg every 2 weeks. Some patients also took daily vismodegib 150 mg during anti-PD-1 treatment.

CDR1 and CDR2 (germline): SNHLY, FYNNEI. With 1 base removed from V and 5 bases from J, the gap between germline ends came to 12 bases. The CDR3 contains 15 residues. A remark on this clone: What it binds is unknown.

Study results and limitations: About 40% of tumor TCR clonotypes were also found in blood.

The assay was immunoSEQ multiplex PCR, and TCRdb's table has in-frame clones only and misses some. Found here are around 50,000 clones, 75% to 80% of them singletons; the top ten hold 16%. This chain joins TRBV2 and TRBJ1-5; D is perhaps TRBD1 (6 bases). The sequencing used PBMCs, collected before anti-PD-1 treatment. The TCR sequence derives from a human donor with basal cell carcinoma. The CDR3 loop reads CASSEGGGFDQPQHF. The CDR3 DNA follows: TGTGCCAGCAGTGAAGGAGGGGGGTTTGATCAGCCCCAGCATTTT. The variable domain in full, with the rest retrieved from reference TRBV2 and TRBJ1-5, is EPEVTQTPSHQVTQMGQEVILRCVPISNHLYFYWYRQILGQKVEFLVSFYNNEISEKSEIFDDQFSVERPDGSNFTLKIRSTKLEDSAMYFCASSEGGGFDQPQHFGDGTRLSIL.